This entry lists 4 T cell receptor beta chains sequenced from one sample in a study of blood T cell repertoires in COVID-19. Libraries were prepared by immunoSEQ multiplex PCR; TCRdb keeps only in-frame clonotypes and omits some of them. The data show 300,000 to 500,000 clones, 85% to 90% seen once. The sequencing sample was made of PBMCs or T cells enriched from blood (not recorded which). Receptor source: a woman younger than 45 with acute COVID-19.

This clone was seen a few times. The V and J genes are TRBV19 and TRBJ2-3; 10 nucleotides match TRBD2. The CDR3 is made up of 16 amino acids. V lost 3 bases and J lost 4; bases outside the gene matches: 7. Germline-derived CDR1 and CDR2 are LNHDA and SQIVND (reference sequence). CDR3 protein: CASSMGTSGDPDTQYF. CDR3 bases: TGTGCCAGTAGTATGGGTACTAGCGGGGACCCAGATACGCAGTATTTT.

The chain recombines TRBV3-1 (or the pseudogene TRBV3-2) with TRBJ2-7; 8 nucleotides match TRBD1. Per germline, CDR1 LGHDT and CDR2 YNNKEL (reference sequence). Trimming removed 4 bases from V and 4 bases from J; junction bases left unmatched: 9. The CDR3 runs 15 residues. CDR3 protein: CASSLSRTGFYEQYF. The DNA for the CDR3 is TGTGCCAGCAGCCTTTCCCGGACAGGGTTTTACGAGCAGTACTTC.

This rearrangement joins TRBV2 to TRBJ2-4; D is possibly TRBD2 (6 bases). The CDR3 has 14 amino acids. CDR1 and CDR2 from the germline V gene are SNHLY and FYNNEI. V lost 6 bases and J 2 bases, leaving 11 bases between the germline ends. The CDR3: CASSLGGPKNIQYF. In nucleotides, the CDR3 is TGTGCCAGCAGCCTTGGAGGGCCCAAAAACATTCAGTACTTC.

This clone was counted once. CDR3 loop: CAISEPDQWEDYGYTF. CDR3 sequence (DNA): TGTGCCATCAGTGAGCCGGATCAATGGGAGGACTATGGCTACACCTTC. This chain joins TRBV10-3 and TRBJ1-2; D is unclear. Per germline, CDR1 ENHRY and CDR2 SYGVKD. The CDR3 runs 16 residues. V shed 2 bases and J shed 3 bases, with 16 bases lying between them.